Listed here are 25 T cell receptor beta chains from one sample, sequenced in a study of blood T cells in healthy people across ages. It was with a sample-barcoded 5' primer and a J-beta primer mix that a second PCR of about 6 to 12 cycles was run. TCRdb reprocessed the 5' RACE reads with MiXCR, giving one entry per CDR3 protein. The sample has 1.5 million to 2 million distinct CDR3 sequences; around 48% are singletons. The material sequenced was blood. The source is a woman in her thirties or forties in good health.

This clonotype was counted only a few times. The V call is TRBV27, the J call TRBJ1-5; D may be TRBD1 (5 bases). The CDR3 is 16 residues long. Trimming shortened V by 5 bases and J by 0 bases, and 14 bases separated the two germline ends. Per germline, CDR1 MNHEY and CDR2 SMNVEV (reference sequence). CDR3 in amino acids: CASSKLGRHSNQPQHF. The DNA of the CDR3 is TGTGCCAGCAGTAAGTTGGGACGCCATAGCAATCAGCCCCAGCATTTT.

The J gene is TRBJ2-5, the V gene TRBV6-5; D possibly corresponds to TRBD2 (6 bases). The J call may be faulty, since TRBJ2-7 better matches the DNA end. The germline gives CDR1 MNHEY, CDR2 SVGAGI. The CDR3 is made up of 15 amino acids. The DNA of the CDR3 is TGTGCCAGCAGTTACTCGTCCATGGGACTTTACGAGCAGTACTTC. Translation: CASSYSSMGLYEQYF.

This clonotype was counted a single time. The V and J genes are TRBV5-4 and TRBJ1-2; D unresolved. Per the germline V gene, CDR1 is SGHNT and CDR2 is YYREEE (reference sequence). CDR3 length: 15 residues. The V gene lost 0 bases and the J gene lost 5 bases, with 14 bases spanning the gap. The CDR3 reads CASSLVGVAGYGYTF. Written as DNA, the CDR3 is TGTGCCAGCAGCTTGGTCGGGGTAGCGGGGTATGGCTACACCTTC.

CDR3 in amino acids: CASSSWVTNYGYTF. CDR3 nucleotide sequence: TGTGCCAGCAGCTCCTGGGTTACTAACTATGGCTACACCTTC. The genes are TRBV3-1 and TRBJ1-2; D call uncertain. Germline CDR1 reads LGHDT; CDR2 reads YNNKEL (reference sequence). This CDR3 has 14 residues. The V and J ends lost 5 bases and 0 bases respectively, with 10 bases between them.

This clonotype was recorded only once. The junction shows a germline mismatch at one end, possibly a read error. This chain uses TRBV25-1 with TRBJ2-3; possible D gene TRBD2, 6 bases. Germline loops: CDR1 MGHDK, CDR2 SYGVNS. The length of the CDR3 is 16 residues. The CDR3 coding sequence is TGTGCCAGCAGTGGGAGATCGGGGGTAGTGGCAGATACGCGGTATTTT. It is translated as CASSGRSGVVADTRYF.

This sequence joins TRBV7-9 and TRBJ2-3; D perhaps matches TRBD1 (5 bases). Germline V gene data show CDR1 as SEHNR and CDR2 as FQNEAQ (reference sequence). V lost 8 bases to trimming and J lost 3 bases, with 27 bases between them. The CDR3 totals 18 residues. The CDR3 sequence is CASDGFGVDSRSTDTQYF. The CDR3 DNA follows: TGTGCCAGCGATGGCTTTGGAGTCGACAGCAGGAGTACAGATACGCAGTATTTT.

The chain carries TRBV6-6 and TRBJ2-5, with unresolved D. Per germline, CDR1 MNHNY and CDR2 SVGAGI (reference sequence). The V end lost 2 bases, the J end lost 1 base, and 8 bases lay between the germline ends. The CDR3 sequence is 14 residues long. CDR3 DNA sequence: TGTGCCAGCAGTTACGCCCCAGGCCAAGAGACCCAGTACTTC. Translating it yields CASSYAPGQETQYF.

The rearrangement links TRBV24-1 to TRBJ2-3; TRBD2 aligns across 12 bases. V shed 9 bases and J 5 bases; nucleotides not matched to a gene: 14. The CDR3 is 17 amino acids. Germline CDR1 and CDR2: KGHDR and SFDVKD. In DNA, the CDR3 is TGTGCCACCCAGCCGAGGAAGACTAGCGGGGGAAGAGATACGCAGTATTTT. It specifies CATQPRKTSGGRDTQYF.

CDR3 sequence (DNA): TGTGCCAGCAGAGAGGGGCCTGTGAATGAGCAGTTCTTC. It is translated as CASREGPVNEQFF. The gene calls are TRBV2 and TRBJ2-1, with D perhaps matching TRBD1 or TRBD2 (5 bases each). From germline, CDR1 is SNHLY and CDR2 FYNNEI. The V gene lost 6 bases and the J gene lost 7 bases, with 13 bases spanning the gap. This CDR3 spans 13 amino acids. Supplemented by reference TRBV2 and TRBJ2-1, the full variable domain reads EPEVTQTPSHQVTQMGQEVILRCVPISNHLYFYWYRQILGQKVEFLVSFYNNEISEKSEIFDDQFSVERPDGSNFTLKIRSTKLEDSAMYFCASREGPVNEQFFGPGTRLTVL.

This clonotype turned up a few times. The V gene is TRBV9, the J gene TRBJ2-1; D is ambiguous. V was shortened by 3 bases and J by 6 bases, with 16 bases between the two germline ends. CDR1 and CDR2 from the germline V gene are SGDLS and YYNGEE. The CDR3 is 15 amino acids. The CDR3 DNA is TGTGCCAGCAGCGCGACCATTGGGGTGGGCAATGAGCAGTTCTTC. Translated: CASSATIGVGNEQFF. Together with reference TRBV9 and TRBJ2-1, the CDR3 gives the full variable domain: DSGVTQTPKHLITATGQRVTLRCSPRSGDLSVYWYQQSLDQGLQFLIQYYNGEERAKGNILERFSAQQFPDLHSELNLSSLELGDSALYFCASSATIGVGNEQFFGPGTRLTVL.

Comment on this clonotype: Just one base apart from a much larger clone, this may be a read error. V is TRBV6-2 or TRBV6-3 and J is TRBJ1-2; 7 bases map to TRBD1. The CDR3 sequence is 15 residues long. The germline V gene encodes CDR1 MNHEY and CDR2 SVGEGT. The J segment lost 2 bases and the V segment lost 6 bases, leaving 9 bases of the junction unmatched. The CDR3 nucleotides read TGTGCCAGCAGCTTAGCCGGGACAGTGAACTATGGCTACACCTTC. Amino acid sequence: CASSLAGTVNYGYTF.

This rearrangement joins TRBV20-1 to TRBJ2-5; 11 bases fit TRBD2. The CDR3 is 12 amino acids. Germline V gene data show CDR1 as DFQATT and CDR2 as SNEGSKA (reference sequence). CDR3 residues: CCSGGAGETQYF. The DNA of the CDR3 is TGCTGTAGCGGGGGGGCAGGGGAGACCCAGTACTTC.

The chain is built from TRBV24-1 and TRBJ2-1; 10 bases are a match to TRBD1. The CDR3 extends over 20 amino acids. In germline, CDR1 is KGHDR, CDR2 SFDVKD. V was clipped by 0 bases and J by 2 bases; unmatched bases: 12. The chain's CDR3 is CATSDLHRTGGSVPYNEQFF. Written as DNA, the CDR3 is TGTGCCACCAGTGATTTGCATCGGACAGGGGGGTCCGTCCCCTACAATGAGCAGTTCTTC.

The chain couples TRBV4-2 to TRBJ2-5, with D possibly called TRBD1 or TRBD2 (8 bases each). V was pared by 1 base and J by 11 bases, with 26 bases between. Germline V gene data show CDR1 as LGHNA and CDR2 as YNFKEQ. The CDR3 has 17 amino acids. The CDR3, as DNA: TGTGCCAGCAGCCAAGCCTCCGGGACAGGCGACGGGGGGGAGCAGTACTTC. Residues: CASSQASGTGDGGEQYF.

CDR3 coding DNA: TGTGCCAGCAGCAAGGGGGTTGGGGGGACTCTCCAAGAGACCCAGTACTTC. Its translation is CASSKGVGGTLQETQYF. The chain uses TRBV5-4 and TRBJ2-5; D tentatively fits TRBD1 or TRBD2 (6 bases each). The CDR3 is 17 amino acids. CDR1 SGHNT and CDR2 YYREEE come from the germline V gene (reference sequence). Trimming took off 4 bases at V and 1 base at J, with 20 bases between the two ends.

This chain joins TRBV28 and TRBJ2-5, with 9 nucleotides matching TRBD2. CDR1 is MDHEN and CDR2 is SYDVKM in the germline V gene. Trimming removed 6 bases from V and 5 bases from J; junction bases left unmatched: 13. There are 16 residues in the CDR3. The CDR3 reads CASSGVSGGFVETQYF. The CDR3 nucleotides are TGTGCCAGCAGCGGGGTGAGCGGGGGGTTTGTCGAGACCCAGTACTTC.

This chain connects TRBV7-8 to TRBJ2-7, with D perhaps matching TRBD2 (5 bases). Germline loops: CDR1 SGHVS, CDR2 FQNEAQ. Deletions cut 5 bases from V and 3 bases from J, with 14 bases between. The CDR3 is made up of 14 amino acids. The CDR3 sequence is CASSVFRDYYEQYF. In nucleotides, the CDR3 is TGTGCCAGCAGCGTATTTCGGGATTACTACGAGCAGTACTTC. The entire variable domain, with the rest obtained from reference TRBV7-8 and TRBJ2-7, is as follows: GAGVSQSPRYKVAKRGQDVALRCDPISGHVSLFWYQQALGQGPEFLTYFQNEAQLDKSGLPSDRFFAERPEGSVSTLKIQRTQQEDSAVYLCASSVFRDYYEQYFGPGTRLTVT.

The rearrangement links TRBV9 to TRBJ2-5; D unresolved. The CDR3 contains 15 residues. Germline CDR1 reads SGDLS; CDR2 reads YYNGEE. V was pared by 4 bases and J by 2 bases, with 15 bases between. The CDR3 is CASSPGHTRQETQYF. The CDR3 DNA is TGTGCCAGCAGCCCTGGCCATACGCGGCAAGAGACCCAGTACTTC. Combining the CDR3 with reference TRBV9 and TRBJ2-5 gives the whole variable domain DSGVTQTPKHLITATGQRVTLRCSPRSGDLSVYWYQQSLDQGLQFLIQYYNGEERAKGNILERFSAQQFPDLHSELNLSSLELGDSALYFCASSPGHTRQETQYFGPGTRLLVL.

The gene calls are TRBV19 and TRBJ2-4, with D possibly matching TRBD2 (7 bases). The closer fit of TRBJ2-7 to the DNA end suggests the J call may be wrong. The CDR3 sequence is 15 residues long. Per the germline V gene, CDR1 is LNHDA and CDR2 is SQIVND (reference sequence). The CDR3 loop reads CASGAGGGHRDEQYF. The CDR3 coding sequence is TGTGCCAGTGGCGCCGGGGGAGGGCACAGGGACGAGCAGTACTTC.

This clonotype was recorded at least ten times. The chain links TRBV7-2 to TRBJ1-1; 10 nucleotides match TRBD1. The V segment lost 5 bases and the J segment 10 bases; nucleotides outside the gene matches: 7. There are 13 residues in the CDR3. Germline lookup yields CDR1 SGHTA and CDR2 FQGNSA. The CDR3 sequence: CASSAGTGVRAFF. DNA of the CDR3: TGTGCCAGCAGCGCGGGGACAGGGGTTCGAGCTTTCTTT. The variable domain in full, completed from reference TRBV7-2 and TRBJ1-1, reads GAGVSQSPSNKVTEKGKDVELRCDPISGHTALYWYRQSLGQGLEFLIYFQGNSAPDKSGLPSDRFSAERTGGSVSTLTIQRTQQEDSAVYLCASSAGTGVRAFFGQGTRLTVV.

The J gene is TRBJ2-5, the V gene TRBV6-2 or TRBV6-3, with a tentative D call TRBD1 (6 bases). Near its end, the DNA agrees better with TRBJ2-7, so the J call may be wrong. The V gene's germline CDR1 is MNHEY and CDR2 SVGEGT. This CDR3 spans 15 amino acids. CDR3 DNA: TGTGCCAGCAGCCCTAACAGGGTGACGAGGAACGAGCAGTACTTC. Amino acids: CASSPNRVTRNEQYF.

The genes are TRBV4-3 and TRBJ2-1, with a tentative D call TRBD2 (5 bases). The J call could be wrong; TRBJ2-7 is a better fit for the DNA end. This CDR3 contains 16 residues. The V gene's germline CDR1 is LGHNA and CDR2 YSLEER. Written as DNA, the CDR3 is TGCGCCAGCAGCCAAACTCGAGGAGGCTCCTACAATGAGCAGTACTTC. Translated: CASSQTRGGSYNEQYF.

The gene calls are TRBV11-2 and TRBJ2-2, with 7 bases matching TRBD1. With V trimmed by 3 bases and J by 3 bases, 4 bases remained unmatched. The CDR3 length is 15 residues. Germline V gives CDR1 SGHAT, CDR2 FQNNGV. The CDR3 here is CASSFQQGDTGELFF. CDR3 nucleotides: TGTGCCAGCAGCTTTCAGCAGGGGGACACCGGGGAGCTGTTTTTT.

The chain links TRBV13 to TRBJ2-2, with 11 positions matching TRBD2. V lost 3 bases to trimming and J lost 2 bases; unmatched junction nucleotides: 5. The CDR3 totals 17 residues. In germline, CDR1 is PRHDT, CDR2 FYEKMQ (reference sequence). As DNA, the CDR3 is TGTGCCAGCAGCTTCTTTAGCGGGGGGGCCAACACCGGGGAGCTGTTTTTT. Translated: CASSFFSGGANTGELFF.

This clonotype was seen only once. The chain uses TRBV11-1 and TRBJ2-6; weak D call: TRBD2 (5 bases). The CDR3 length is 20 residues. Germline lookup yields CDR1 SGHAT and CDR2 FQDESV (reference sequence). Deletions cut 3 bases from V and 0 bases from J, with 21 bases between. CDR3 sequence reads: CASSLGRGKAFGSGANVLTF. In DNA form, the CDR3 reads TGTGCCAGCAGCTTGGGCCGGGGTAAGGCTTTTGGCTCTGGGGCCAACGTCCTGACTTTC.